This T cell receptor (beta chain) was captured by sequencing in a study of vaccination and CD4 T cells after COVID-19. CDR3 length equals 16 residues. J gave up 0 bases and V 4 bases, and 5 bases lay outside the gene matches. Germline loops: CDR1 MNHNS, CDR2 SASEGT. As for this clonotype: What it binds is not known.

Treatment noted: approximately 9-day PBMC culture with coronavirus spike peptide pools or control peptides (ViraFEST assay). Once peptide pools had expanded antigen-specific T cells, ViraFEST sequenced TCRs. Oncomine TCR Beta short-read sequencing was applied to DNA from cultured CD4+ T cells. TCRdb redid the calling of the PCR reads with MiXCR, one entry per CDR3 protein. The table has 14,000 to 15,000 distinct CDR3 sequences, around 75% seen once. The clonotype originates from a human donor who received a COVID-19 vaccine. The material sequenced was CD4+ T cells from blood, cultured in vitro, taken after SARS-CoV-2 vaccination. The rearrangement links TRBV6-1 to TRBJ2-4; 8 nucleotides line up with TRBD1. The CDR3 sequence: CASSGRTGIAKNIQYF. CDR3 nucleotides: TGTGCCAGCAGTGGGAGGACAGGGATAGCCAAAAACATTCAGTACTTC.